The clone carrying this T cell receptor (beta chain) was seen a handful of times. The V gene lost 3 bases and the J gene lost 4 bases, with 2 bases spanning the gap. The CDR3 covers 11 residues. CDR1 is SGHDT and CDR2 is YYEEEE in the germline V gene. This entry comes from a study of blood T cell repertoires in COVID-19. Cohort allocation depended upon clinical history that participants reported. Sequenced by immunoSEQ multiplex PCR; TCRdb stores in-frame clones only, minus some. The sample records about 400,000 clones, roughly 87% being singletons. This clonotype was sampled from a woman aged 18-29 years with acute COVID-19. What was sequenced was PBMCs or T cells enriched from blood (not recorded which). The rearrangement uses TRBV5-6 and TRBJ2-1; D gene ambiguous. This CDR3 reads CASSSYNEQFF. The CDR3 DNA reads as TGTGCCAGCAGCTCGTACAATGAGCAGTTCTTC.